This T cell receptor (beta chain) was captured in a study of blood T cell repertoires in COVID-19. The assay was immunoSEQ multiplex PCR, and TCRdb's table has in-frame clones only and misses some. The sample consists of fewer than 200,000 clones, about 83% of them appearing once. Germline lookup yields CDR1 SGDLS and CDR2 YYNGEE. The CDR3 contains 15 residues. V lost 3 bases, J lost 2 bases, and 14 bases lay in between. All enrollees were roughly 18 to 90 years old and from fewer than 30 US areas. Membership in each cohort depended on participant-reported clinical history. This receptor was taken from a woman in her thirties who had been exposed to COVID-19. The sequencing sample was made of PBMCs or T cells enriched from blood (not recorded which). V gene TRBV9 combines with J gene TRBJ1-1; TRBD1 might be the D (5 bases). CDR3 sequence: CASSGPGTVNTEAFF. The CDR3 nucleotides are TGTGCCAGCAGCGGCCCCGGGACTGTTAACACTGAAGCTTTCTTT.